This T cell receptor beta chain was sequenced for a study of OX40 agonist ivuxolimab in advanced cancers. On the study more broadly: Three patients responded partially, comprising one with hepatocellular carcinoma and two with cutaneous melanoma. The study, taken as a whole, reports: On average, CD8+ T cells had more expanded clones than CD4+. Certain nonresponders likewise exhibited a low normalized T-cell clonal expansion.

Sequencing was performed with immunoSEQ multiplex PCR; in TCRdb, only in-frame clones are kept and a portion is missing. The data contain 7,900 or so clones, 74% of them singletons. This clone was recorded a few times. Its antigen remains unknown. The source was CD4+ or CD8+ T cells sorted from blood, collected in a trial of the OX40 agonist ivuxolimab. The receptor was derived from an adult with an advanced solid tumor such as melanoma, head and neck, liver or kidney cancer.

The CDR3 region has the DNA TGTGCCAGCAGCGACTGGACCTATGGCTACACCTTC. Protein sequence: CASSDWTYGYTF. The chain employs TRBV2 and TRBJ1-2; D is unresolved. The CDR3 extends over 12 amino acids. V was clipped by 6 bases and J by 4 bases, with 9 bases between them. CDR1 and CDR2 (germline): SNHLY, FYNNEI.